This TCR beta chain was obtained from a study of shared clonotypes between healthy human individuals. The ends were cut back, 0 bases at V and 5 bases at J, with 10 bases in the middle. The CDR3 loop spans 14 amino acids. The germline CDR1 and CDR2 sequences are SGHRS and YFSETQ. Method: immunoSEQ multiplex PCR; TCRdb's copy keeps in-frame clones and lacks some. The sample lists about 680,000 clones, 73% occurring once. Input material: memory CD4+ T cells sorted from blood. Subset specified: CD45RA-negative fraction. The source of this sequence is a woman in her 30s in good health. The chain has TRBV5-1 and TRBJ2-3, with a tentative D call TRBD2 (5 bases). CDR3 nucleotides: TGCGCCAGCAGCTTGGCGAGGGCGGAAGATACGCAGTATTTT. This encodes CASSLARAEDTQYF.